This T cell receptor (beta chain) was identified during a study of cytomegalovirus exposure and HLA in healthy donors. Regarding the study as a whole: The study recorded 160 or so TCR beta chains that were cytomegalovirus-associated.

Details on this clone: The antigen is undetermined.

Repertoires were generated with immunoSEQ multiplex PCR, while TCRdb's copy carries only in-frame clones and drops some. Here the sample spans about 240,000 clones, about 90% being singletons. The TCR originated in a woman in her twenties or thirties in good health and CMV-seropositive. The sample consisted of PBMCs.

The CDR3 coding sequence is TGCGCCAGCAGCGCCACAGGGGCGAATAGGTATGGCTACACCTTC. Protein sequence: CASSATGANRYGYTF. V and J are TRBV5-1 and TRBJ1-2; 7 bases fit TRBD1. V gave up 4 bases and J gave up 5 bases; unmatched junction bases: 11. Germline V CDR1 and CDR2: SGHRS, YFSETQ. This CDR3 region has 15 residues.